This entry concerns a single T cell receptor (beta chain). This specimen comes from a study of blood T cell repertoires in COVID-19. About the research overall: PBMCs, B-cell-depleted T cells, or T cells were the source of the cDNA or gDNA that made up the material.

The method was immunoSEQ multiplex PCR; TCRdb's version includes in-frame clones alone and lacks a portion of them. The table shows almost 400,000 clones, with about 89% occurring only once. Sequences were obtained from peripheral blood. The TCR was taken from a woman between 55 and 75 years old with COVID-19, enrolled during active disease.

This CDR3 is CATKHHRVGTGELFF. Written as DNA, the CDR3 is TGTGCCACGAAACACCACAGGGTGGGAACCGGGGAGCTGTTTTTT. This chain uses TRBV27 with TRBJ2-2; possibly TRBD1 for D (6 bases). Germline V CDR1 and CDR2: MNHEY, SMNVEV (reference sequence). V was cut by 10 bases and J by 5 bases, with 20 bases left in between. This CDR3 has 15 amino acids.